Given below is one T cell receptor (beta chain) in context. Its antigen has not been determined. No much larger clonotype is one base removed from it; base qualities were not supplied. This sample is drawn from a study of identical twins (dated by TCRdb to about 2016). For the wider study: The study deep-sequenced TCR alpha and beta repertoires from monozygotic twins, unrelated adults of various ages and cord blood to test whether fetal clonotypes persist. To rule out contamination, replicate twin experiments were performed at different times with different library preparation protocols. General study outcomes and caveats: In monozygotic twins, recombination models systematically underestimated out-of-frame TCR alpha sharing, but the models matched the sharing seen between unrelated individuals. A weaker excess of twin sharing was found in beta out-of-frame sequences because the signal-to-noise ratio was lowered by fewer shared sequences. Fewer insertions were carried by abundant cord blood beta clonotypes, a similar but weaker trend appeared in young adult naive repertoires, and no such trend appeared in memory repertoires. Out-of-frame TCR alpha sequences shared between twins showed an excess of low generation-probability sequences compared with coincidental sharing between unrelated individuals. Zero-insertion analyses could be partly confounded by invariant T cells such as MAIT and iNKT, though diverse VJ usage argued against such confounding for most clonotypes. Conclusions relied on cross-sectional statistical analysis, since the same donors could not be followed over many years.

Library preparation used 5' RACE. TCRdb shows the sequencer as Illumina HiSeq 2000. A universal primer binding site was added through template switching, and the final cDNA carried a unique molecular identifier so that TCR cDNA molecules could be counted accurately. Specific primers in the conserved constant-segment region were used to synthesize first-strand cDNA for TCR alpha and beta chains. Each cDNA library was double barcoded, with a SMART-Mk sample barcode plus Illumina barcodes, to control for contamination. TruSeq adapter sequences and Illumina sample barcodes were added in two successive PCR steps. The Illumina HiSeq platform was used with custom primers to sequence TCR alpha and beta cDNA libraries. Regarding the original processing steps: Raw reads were processed with MiGEC to extract unique molecular identifiers, and MiXCR was used to determine CDR3 positions. Recombination models were inferred per individual with the repgenHMM and IGoR tools using an EM algorithm. Shared clonotype analysis was performed with the tcR package in R, normalizing sharing by the product of cloneset sizes. To study raw recombination free of thymic and clonal selection effects, out-of-frame nonproductive sequences were analyzed. TCRdb reworked the public reads: Q25 trimming with fastp, MiXCR clone assembly, productive beta chains retained. Every entry covers one CDR3 protein and lists the most common genes and DNA from its rows. These V and J calls are TCRdb output, not the study's own analysis. The sample includes about 890,000 distinct CDR3 sequences, with 9% to 15% observed a single time. The top ten constitute around 1.6% of the sample.

Every donor was a healthy Caucasian. Three pairs of female monozygotic twins, all aged about 18 to 30 years, were included in the twin cohort. Peripheral blood mononuclear cells were the source from which RNA for the TCR libraries was isolated. These same data were also listed under a study on yellow fever vaccine responses in identical twins. The second study, in turn, reports: According to the authors, the vaccine-induced T cell response in identical twins seemed to be partly convergent and partly specific to each individual. The study precisely tracked vaccine-responding T cell clones in identical twins.

This clonotype originated in a woman aged 18-29 years in good health. The sample taken for sequencing was PBMCs.

The sequenced DNA is TGTGCCAGCAGTGGTGAGCGTCGGGAAGACCAAGAGACCCAGTACTTC. This codes for CASSGERREDQETQYF. The sequence is built from TRBV2 and TRBJ2-5; the D gene is possibly TRBD2, with 5 bases matching. Sequences SNHLY (CDR1) and FYNNEI (CDR2) are obtained from the germline V gene. Trimming removed 4 bases from V and 0 bases from J, leaving 15 bases between the germline ends. Reading from cysteine to phenylalanine, the CDR3 counts 16 amino acids. The sequence is cut down to CDR3 DNA, 48 bases in frame from base 1.